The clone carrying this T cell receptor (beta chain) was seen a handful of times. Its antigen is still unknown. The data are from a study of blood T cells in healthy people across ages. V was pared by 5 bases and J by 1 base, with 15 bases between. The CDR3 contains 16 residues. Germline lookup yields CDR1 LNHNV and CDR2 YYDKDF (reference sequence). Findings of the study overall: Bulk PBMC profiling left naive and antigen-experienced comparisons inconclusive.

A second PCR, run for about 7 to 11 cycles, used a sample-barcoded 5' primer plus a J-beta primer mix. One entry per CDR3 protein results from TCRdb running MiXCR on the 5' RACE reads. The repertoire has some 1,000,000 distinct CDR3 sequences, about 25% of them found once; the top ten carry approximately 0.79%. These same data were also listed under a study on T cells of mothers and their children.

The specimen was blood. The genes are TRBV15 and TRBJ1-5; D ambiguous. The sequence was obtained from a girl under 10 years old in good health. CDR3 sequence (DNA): TGTGCCACCAGCCTCGGCTTTCCGGGGAGCAATCAGCCCCAGCATTTT. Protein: CATSLGFPGSNQPQHF.